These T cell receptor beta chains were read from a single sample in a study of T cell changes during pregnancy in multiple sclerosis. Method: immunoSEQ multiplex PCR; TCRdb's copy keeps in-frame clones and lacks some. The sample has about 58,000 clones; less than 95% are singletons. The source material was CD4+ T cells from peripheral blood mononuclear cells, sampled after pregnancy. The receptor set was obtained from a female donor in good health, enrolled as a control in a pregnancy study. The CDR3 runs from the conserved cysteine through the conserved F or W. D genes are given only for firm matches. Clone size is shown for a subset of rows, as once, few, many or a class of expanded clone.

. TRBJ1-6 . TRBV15 CATSRDVDKGSSPLHF TGTGCCACCAGCAGAGATGTTGACAAGGGGTCCTCACCCCTCCACTTT
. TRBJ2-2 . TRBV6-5 CASSIGTGELFF TGTGCCAGCAGCATCGGCACCGGGGAGCTGTTTTTT
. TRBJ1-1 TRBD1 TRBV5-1 CASSLTDRGNTEAFF TGCGCCAGCAGCTTGACGGACAGGGGGAACACTGAAGCTTTCTTT
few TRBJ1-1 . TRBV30 CAWSVMGGGGDTEAFF TGTGCCTGGAGTGTAATGGGGGGAGGTGGGGACACTGAAGCTTTCTTT
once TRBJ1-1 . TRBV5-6 CASDTRGTEAFF TGTGCCAGCGATACAAGGGGCACTGAAGCTTTCTTT
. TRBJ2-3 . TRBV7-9 CASSFRGPSTDTQYF TGTGCCAGCAGCTTCAGGGGTCCTAGCACAGATACGCAGTATTTT
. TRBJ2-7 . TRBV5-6 CASNQYRGSYEQYF TGTGCCAGCAACCAATACCGGGGGTCCTACGAGCAGTACTTC
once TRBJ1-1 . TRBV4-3 CASSHAVTPNTEAFF TGCGCCAGCAGCCACGCGGTGACTCCCAACACTGAAGCTTTCTTT
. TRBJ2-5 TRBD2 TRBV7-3 CASSHGLAGGQETQYF TGTGCCAGCAGCCACGGACTAGCGGGGGGCCAAGAGACCCAGTACTTC
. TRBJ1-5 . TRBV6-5 CASSPGVGNQPQHF TGTGCCAGCAGCCCAGGGGTCGGCAATCAGCCCCAGCATTTT
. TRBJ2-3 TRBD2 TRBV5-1 CASSLAPSGGQDTQYF TGCGCCAGCAGCTTGGCGCCTAGCGGGGGTCAAGATACGCAGTATTTT
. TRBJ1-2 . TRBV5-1 CASSFNDQTRDYGYTF TGCGCCAGCAGCTTCAATGACCAAACTAGGGACTATGGCTACACCTTC
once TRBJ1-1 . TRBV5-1 CASSLAGAVMNTEAFF TGCGCCAGCAGCTTGGCCGGTGCGGTCATGAACACTGAAGCTTTCTTT
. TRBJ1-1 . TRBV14 CASSQFDSQNTEAFF TGTGCCAGCAGCCAATTCGACTCTCAGAACACTGAAGCTTTCTTT
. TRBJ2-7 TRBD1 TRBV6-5 CASSYSGQGSEQYF TGTGCCAGCAGTTACTCGGGACAGGGGTCCGAGCAGTACTTC
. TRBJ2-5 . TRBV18 CASSRQRQETQYF TGTGCCAGCTCACGACAACGCCAAGAGACCCAGTACTTC
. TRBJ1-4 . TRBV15 CATSREEGVREKLFF TGTGCCACCAGCAGAGAGGAAGGGGTGAGAGAAAAACTGTTTTTT
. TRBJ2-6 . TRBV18 CASSDSSGANVLTF TGTGCCAGCTCTGACAGCTCTGGGGCCAACGTCCTGACTTTC
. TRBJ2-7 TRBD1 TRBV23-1 CASSHRDRVIYEQYF TGCGCCAGCAGTCACCGGGACAGGGTAATCTACGAGCAGTACTTC
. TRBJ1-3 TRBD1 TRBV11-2 CASSFDREGNTIYF TGTGCCAGCAGCTTCGACAGGGAAGGAAACACCATATATTTT
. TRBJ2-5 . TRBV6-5 CASSYSGGRGQETQYF TGTGCCAGCAGTTACTCGGGGGGGCGAGGTCAAGAGACCCAGTACTTC
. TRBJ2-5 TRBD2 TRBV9 CASSVGSRAGGQETQYF TGTGCCAGCAGCGTAGGGAGTCGGGCGGGGGGGCAAGAGACCCAGTACTTC
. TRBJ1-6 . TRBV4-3 CASSQDRRPNGAPLHF TGCGCCAGCAGCCAAGATCGTCGCCCCAATGGAGCACCCCTCCACTTT
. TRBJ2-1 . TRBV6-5 CASSYEARGFVEQFF TGTGCCAGCAGTTACGAGGCCAGGGGATTTGTTGAGCAGTTCTTC
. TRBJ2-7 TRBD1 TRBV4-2 CASSQGGQGPYEQYF TGTGCCAGCAGCCAAGGGGGACAGGGTCCCTACGAGCAGTACTTC
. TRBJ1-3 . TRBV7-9 CATTSRGTGNTIYF TGTGCCACCACCTCCCGGGGAACGGGAAACACCATATATTTT
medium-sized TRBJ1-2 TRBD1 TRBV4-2 CASSQEGGQGYGYTF TGTGCCAGCAGCCAAGAGGGGGGACAGGGCTATGGCTACACCTTC
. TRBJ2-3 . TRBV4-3 CASSQGRSDTQYF TGCGCCAGCAGCCAAGGCCGGTCAGATACGCAGTATTTT
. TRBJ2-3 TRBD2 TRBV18 CASSSGLAGVHTDTQYF TGTGCCAGCTCATCCGGACTAGCGGGCGTGCACACAGATACGCAGTATTTT
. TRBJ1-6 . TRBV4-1 CASSHMWRSSYNSPLHF TGCGCCAGCAGCCACATGTGGAGGAGCTCCTATAATTCACCCCTCCACTTT
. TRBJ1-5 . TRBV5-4 CASSLGRDQPQHF TGTGCCAGCAGCTTGGGAAGAGATCAGCCCCAGCATTTT
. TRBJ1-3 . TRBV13 CASSLREGSGNTIYF TGTGCCAGCAGCTTAAGGGAGGGCTCTGGAAACACCATATATTTT
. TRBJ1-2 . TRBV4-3 CASSPRTGHNYGYTF TGCGCCAGCAGCCCCAGAACAGGGCATAACTATGGCTACACCTTC
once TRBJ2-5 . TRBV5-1 CASSGGTANSQAQYF TGCGCCAGCAGCGGAGGGACAGCAAATTCACAGGCCCAGTACTTC
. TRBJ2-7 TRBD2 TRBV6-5 CASSYGTSGAYYEQYF TGTGCCAGCAGTTACGGAACTAGCGGGGCCTACTACGAGCAGTACTTC